A selection of T cell receptor beta chains follows, all from one sample in a study of blood T cell repertoires in COVID-19. Profiled with immunoSEQ multiplex PCR; TCRdb holds only in-frame clones, not every one. The sample lists about 170,000 clones, approximately 84% occurring once. Material for sequencing was peripheral blood. The origin of the receptors is a middle-aged man who had recovered from COVID-19. Each CDR3 is given with its conserved first and last residue. Fields, in order: J gene, clone size, V gene, D gene, CDR3 protein, CDR3 DNA. A D gene is named only where the DNA matches it firmly. Only part of the rows carry a size: once, few, many, or a class if the clone is expanded.

j_gene: TRBJ2-7
abundance: -
v_gene: TRBV5-1
d_gene: TRBD1
CDR3aa: CASSLGQGSDEQYF
CDR3nt: TGCGCCAGCAGCTTGGGACAGGGGAGTGACGAGCAGTACTTC

j_gene: TRBJ2-7
abundance: -
v_gene: TRBV29-1
d_gene: TRBD1
CDR3aa: CSVRQGNADEQYF
CDR3nt: TGCAGCGTCCGACAGGGCAATGCGGACGAGCAGTACTTC

j_gene: TRBJ1-2
abundance: -
v_gene: TRBV6-2/TRBV6-3
d_gene: TRBD1
CDR3aa: CASSNPGQGALGYTF
CDR3nt: TGTGCCAGCAGCAACCCGGGACAGGGGGCGCTTGGCTACACCTTC

j_gene: TRBJ2-5
abundance: -
v_gene: TRBV12-3/TRBV12-4
d_gene: -
CDR3aa: CASTLAGETQYF
CDR3nt: TGTGCCAGCACCCTCGCGGGAGAGACCCAGTACTTC

j_gene: TRBJ2-7
abundance: -
v_gene: TRBV3-1/TRBV3-2
d_gene: -
CDR3aa: CARQGEDYEQYF
CDR3nt: TGTGCCAGGCAGGGGGAGGACTACGAGCAGTACTTC

j_gene: TRBJ1-5
abundance: -
v_gene: TRBV12-3/TRBV12-4
d_gene: -
CDR3aa: CASRLGHRIQHF
CDR3nt: TGTGCCAGCAGATTAGGTCACAGGATCCAGCATTTT

j_gene: TRBJ2-2
abundance: -
v_gene: TRBV19
d_gene: -
CDR3aa: CASSLRLSGELFF
CDR3nt: TGTGCCAGTAGCCTGAGGCTGAGCGGGGAGCTGTTTTTT

j_gene: TRBJ2-3
abundance: -
v_gene: TRBV20-1
d_gene: -
CDR3aa: CSAGGEDTQYF
CDR3nt: TGCAGTGCCGGGGGTGAAGATACGCAGTATTTT

j_gene: TRBJ2-6
abundance: -
v_gene: TRBV30
d_gene: -
CDR3aa: CAWSSRGPGANVLTF
CDR3nt: TGTGCCTGGAGCTCGCGGGGGCCTGGGGCCAACGTCCTGACTTTC

j_gene: TRBJ1-1
abundance: once
v_gene: TRBV6-5
d_gene: TRBD1
CDR3aa: CASRRGQTNTEAFF
CDR3nt: TGTGCCAGCAGGCGGGGACAGACGAACACTGAAGCTTTCTTT

j_gene: TRBJ1-4
abundance: -
v_gene: TRBV19
d_gene: TRBD1
CDR3aa: CASMPKGSYEDRDDEKLFF
CDR3nt: TGTGCCAGTATGCCAAAAGGGTCATATGAGGACAGGGATGATGAAAAACTGTTTTTT

j_gene: TRBJ2-7
abundance: once
v_gene: TRBV5-1
d_gene: -
CDR3aa: CASSLEARGYEQYF
CDR3nt: TGCGCCAGCAGCTTGGAGGCCAGGGGTTACGAGCAGTACTTC

j_gene: TRBJ2-5
abundance: -
v_gene: TRBV7-2
d_gene: -
CDR3aa: CASSLEASRQETQYF
CDR3nt: TGTGCCAGCAGCTTAGAGGCTAGTCGTCAAGAGACCCAGTACTTC

j_gene: TRBJ1-6
abundance: -
v_gene: TRBV7-8
d_gene: -
CDR3aa: CASSLIQGYNSPLHF
CDR3nt: TGTGCCAGCAGCTTAATACAGGGATATAATTCACCCCTCCACTTT

j_gene: TRBJ2-7
abundance: -
v_gene: TRBV28
d_gene: -
CDR3aa: CASSLGSGYGQYF
CDR3nt: TGTGCCAGCAGTTTAGGGTCGGGATACGGGCAGTACTTC

j_gene: TRBJ2-3
abundance: -
v_gene: TRBV27
d_gene: TRBD2
CDR3aa: CASSWDAGGPDTQYF
CDR3nt: TGTGCCAGCAGTTGGGACGCGGGGGGACCAGATACGCAGTATTTT

j_gene: TRBJ2-1
abundance: -
v_gene: TRBV27
d_gene: TRBD1
CDR3aa: CASSYPPPGQGVSEQFF
CDR3nt: TGTGCCAGCAGTTACCCCCCCCCGGGACAGGGAGTAAGTGAGCAGTTCTTC

j_gene: TRBJ2-7
abundance: -
v_gene: TRBV4-2
d_gene: -
CDR3aa: CASSQDLASSYEQYF
CDR3nt: TGTGCCAGCAGCCAAGATCTCGCTAGCTCCTACGAGCAGTACTTC

j_gene: TRBJ2-7
abundance: -
v_gene: TRBV5-4
d_gene: TRBD2
CDR3aa: CASSLVAGVNEQYF
CDR3nt: TGTGCCAGCAGCTTGGTAGCGGGAGTTAACGAGCAGTACTTC

j_gene: TRBJ2-7
abundance: -
v_gene: TRBV7-6
d_gene: TRBD1
CDR3aa: CASSPDRGYEQYF
CDR3nt: TGTGCCAGCAGCCCCGACAGGGGGTACGAGCAGTACTTC

j_gene: TRBJ1-5
abundance: -
v_gene: TRBV5-6
d_gene: -
CDR3aa: CASSRRGAHNQPQHF
CDR3nt: TGTGCCAGCAGCCGCAGGGGAGCTCACAATCAGCCCCAGCATTTT

j_gene: TRBJ2-2
abundance: few
v_gene: TRBV4-1
d_gene: -
CDR3aa: CASSQRGGIDTGELFF
CDR3nt: TGCGCCAGCAGCCAAAGGGGGGGCATCGACACCGGGGAGCTGTTTTTT